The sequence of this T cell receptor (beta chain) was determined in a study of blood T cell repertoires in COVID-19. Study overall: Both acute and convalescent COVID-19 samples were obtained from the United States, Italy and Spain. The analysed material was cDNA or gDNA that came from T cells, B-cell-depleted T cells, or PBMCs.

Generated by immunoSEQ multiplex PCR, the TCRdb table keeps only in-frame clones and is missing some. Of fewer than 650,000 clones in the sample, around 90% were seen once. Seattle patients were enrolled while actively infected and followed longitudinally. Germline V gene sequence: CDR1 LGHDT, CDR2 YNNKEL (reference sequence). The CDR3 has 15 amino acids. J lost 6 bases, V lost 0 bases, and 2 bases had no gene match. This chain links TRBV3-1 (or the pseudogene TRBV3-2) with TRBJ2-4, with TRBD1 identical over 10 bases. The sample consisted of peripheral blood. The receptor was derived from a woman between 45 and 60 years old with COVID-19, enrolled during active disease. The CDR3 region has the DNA TGTGCCAGCAGCCAAGACTGGACAGGGGGAAACATTCAGTACTTC. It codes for CASSQDWTGGNIQYF.